This TCR beta chain was found in a study of blood T cell repertoires in COVID-19. The wider study: Whether acute or convalescent, the COVID-19 samples came from the United States, Italy and Spain. In each case, the material was cDNA or gDNA derived from T cells, B-cell-depleted T cells, or PBMCs.

Germline lookup yields CDR1 MNHEY and CDR2 SVGAGI. Germline trimming cut 5 bases from V and 3 bases from J; bases unmatched to any gene: 4. The CDR3 sequence is 14 residues long. Original processing methods: Reference gene primer amplification gave estimated nucleated cell counts. The protocol was immunoSEQ multiplex PCR, while the TCRdb copy is restricted to in-frame clones and leaves out a portion. V and J calls plus clone size are reproduced from that table; the DNA served to infer D and trimming. This table holds roughly 160,000 clones, over 75% found once. Seattle's cohort entered during active infection and was followed longitudinally.

This chain links TRBV6-5 with TRBJ1-3; TRBD1 matches at 7 bases. The specimen was peripheral blood. The sequence was collected from an elderly man with COVID-19, enrolled during active disease. The CDR3 region is CASSRTGFGNTIYF. CDR3 DNA sequence: TGTGCCAGCAGTCGGACAGGCTTTGGAAACACCATATATTTT.